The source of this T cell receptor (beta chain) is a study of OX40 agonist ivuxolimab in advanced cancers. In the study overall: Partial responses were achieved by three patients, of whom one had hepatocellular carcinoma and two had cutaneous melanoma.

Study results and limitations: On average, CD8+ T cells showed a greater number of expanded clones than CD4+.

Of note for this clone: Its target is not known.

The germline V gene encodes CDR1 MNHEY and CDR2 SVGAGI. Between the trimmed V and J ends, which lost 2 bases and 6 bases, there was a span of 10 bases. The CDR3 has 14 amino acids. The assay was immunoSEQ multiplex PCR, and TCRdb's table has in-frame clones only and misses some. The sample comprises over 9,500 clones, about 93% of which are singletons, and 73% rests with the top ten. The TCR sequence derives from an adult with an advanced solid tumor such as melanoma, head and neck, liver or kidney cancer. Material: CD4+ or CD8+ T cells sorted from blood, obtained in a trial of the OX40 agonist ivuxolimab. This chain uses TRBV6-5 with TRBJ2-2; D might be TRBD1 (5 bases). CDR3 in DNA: TGTGCCAGCAGTTACAAGGGGTACGCCGGGGAGCTGTTTTTT. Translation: CASSYKGYAGELFF.